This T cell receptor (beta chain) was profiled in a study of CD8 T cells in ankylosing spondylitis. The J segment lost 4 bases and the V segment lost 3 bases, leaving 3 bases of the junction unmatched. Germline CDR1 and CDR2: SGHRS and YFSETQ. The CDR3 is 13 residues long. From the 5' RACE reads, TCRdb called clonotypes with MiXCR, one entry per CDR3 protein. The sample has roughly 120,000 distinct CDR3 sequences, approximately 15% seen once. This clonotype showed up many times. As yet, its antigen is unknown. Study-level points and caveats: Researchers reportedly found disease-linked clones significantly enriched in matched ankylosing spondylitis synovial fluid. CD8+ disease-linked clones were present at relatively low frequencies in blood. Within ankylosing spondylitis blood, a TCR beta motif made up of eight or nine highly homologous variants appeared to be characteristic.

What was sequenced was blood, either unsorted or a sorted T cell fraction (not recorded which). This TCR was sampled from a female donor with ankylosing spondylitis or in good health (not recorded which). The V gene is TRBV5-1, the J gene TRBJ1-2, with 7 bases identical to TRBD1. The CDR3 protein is CASSYGQAYGYTF. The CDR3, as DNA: TGCGCCAGCAGCTACGGACAGGCCTATGGCTACACCTTC.